The 28 T cell receptor beta chains below were found in one sample sequenced in a study of CD8+CD57+ T cells in acquired aplastic anemia. For sequencing, patients were chosen who had shown expansion of CD8+CD57+ cells by flow cytometry. Genomic DNA, serving as template, underwent TCR beta VDJ and CDR3 profiling. MiXCR, run by TCRdb on the reads, gives a single entry per CDR3 protein. The sample has roughly 240,000 distinct CDR3 sequences, around 43% seen once. Specimen: sorted CD4+, CD8+, or CD8+CD57+ T cells (not recorded which) from PBMCs. Receptor source: a human donor with aplastic anemia.

This clonotype has ten or more counts. This chain uses TRBV10-3 with TRBJ2-7, with D tentatively TRBD2 (6 bases). Germline values: CDR1 ENHRY, CDR2 SYGVKD. Trimming pared 7 bases from V and 2 bases from J, leaving 12 bases between. The CDR3 runs 13 residues. CDR3 DNA sequence: TGTGCCATCAAAGGCGGGGAGACCTACGAGCAGTACTTC. Protein sequence: CAIKGGETYEQYF.

This chain links TRBV6-6 with TRBJ2-7; the match to TRBD2 covers 12 bases. Germline CDR1 is MNHNY and CDR2 is SVGAGI (reference sequence). The CDR3 length is 15 residues. Unmatched junction bases numbered 4, after V lost 5 bases and J lost 2 bases. CDR3 region: CASSKLAGGPYEQYF. The CDR3 nucleotides are TGTGCCAGCAGTAAACTAGCGGGGGGACCCTACGAGCAGTACTTC.

This clonotype has just a few counts. The J gene is TRBJ1-3, the V gene TRBV28; D not resolved. Germline loops: CDR1 MDHEN, CDR2 SYDVKM. The V end lost 5 bases, the J end lost 0 bases, and 14 bases lay between the germline ends. The CDR3 sequence is 16 residues long. The CDR3 region is CASSPWSLGSGNTIYF. CDR3 coding DNA: TGTGCCAGCAGTCCCTGGTCGTTGGGCTCTGGAAACACCATATATTTT.

For this clonotype: This CDR3 is missing its conserved last phenylalanine or tryptophan, likely due to a read error. The chain couples TRBV10-3 to TRBJ1-2; maybe TRBD1 (5 bases). There are 12 residues in the CDR3. Germline CDR1 and CDR2: ENHRY and SYGVKD. V lost 10 bases, J lost 8 bases, and 17 bases lay in between. CDR3 sequence reads: CASTLGDVGYTL. In DNA, the CDR3 is TGTGCCAGCACTCTGGGGGATGTCGGCTACACCCTC.

This sequence joins TRBV12-3 or TRBV12-4 and TRBJ1-2, with D unclear. Trimming removed 2 bases at V and 8 bases at J, with 12 bases between. The CDR3 is made up of 13 amino acids. This chain's CDR3 is CASSLNSFGGYTF. CDR3 nucleotides: TGTGCCAGCAGTTTAAACAGCTTCGGGGGCTACACCTTC.

The chain couples TRBV5-6 to TRBJ1-4; tentative D call: TRBD1 (6 bases). CDR1 and CDR2 (germline): SGHDT, YYEEEE. This CDR3 contains 16 residues. Trimming stripped 0 bases from V and 7 bases from J, with 16 bases between. CDR3 DNA sequence: TGTGCCAGCAGCTTGGGAATGCAGGGAGGGGGTGAAAAACTGTTTTTT. Translating it yields CASSLGMQGGGEKLFF.

The V gene is TRBV20-1, the J gene TRBJ2-5, with 15 bases that match TRBD2. Trimming at V came to 0 bases and at J to 5 bases, leaving 7 bases not matched to a gene. Per the germline V gene, CDR1 is DFQATT and CDR2 is SNEGSKA (reference sequence). This CDR3 has 17 residues. CDR3 region: CSARELPGTSGGETQYF. Written as DNA, the CDR3 is TGCAGTGCTAGAGAGCTACCCGGGACTAGCGGGGGGGAGACCCAGTACTTC.

This clonotype was observed once. The chain recombines TRBV6-5 with TRBJ1-1, with unresolved D. This CDR3 region has 12 residues. V lost 4 bases, J lost 5 bases, and 8 bases lay in between. Per germline, CDR1 MNHEY and CDR2 SVGAGI. The CDR3 bases are TGTGCCAGCAGTTTACGAGAGACTGAAGCTTTCTTT. Translation: CASSLRETEAFF.

Ten or more counts support this clonotype. The chain is built from TRBV7-3 and TRBJ2-2, with 7 bases lining up with TRBD2. Germline V gene lookup returns CDR1 SGHTA and CDR2 FQGTGA. With 5 bases clipped from V and 4 bases from J, the junction kept 7 bases outside the gene matches. The CDR3 has 15 residues. This CDR3 is CASSQRASGTGELFF. The CDR3 nucleotides read TGTGCCAGCAGCCAAAGGGCTAGCGGCACCGGGGAGCTGTTTTTT.

This clonotype occurred a few times. The rearrangement uses TRBV6-5 and TRBJ2-2; 12 nucleotides align to TRBD2. Germline assignment: CDR1 MNHEY and CDR2 SVGAGI. This CDR3 region has 16 residues. V lost 5 bases and J lost 7; bases outside the gene matches: 8. In nucleotides, the CDR3 is TGTGCCAGCAGTCCTAGCGGGAGGGCCTTAGGCGGGGAGCTGTTTTTT. It specifies CASSPSGRALGGELFF.

V usage is TRBV5-8 and J usage is TRBJ1-6; perhaps TRBD1 as D (6 bases). V was shortened by 0 bases and J by 6 bases, with 10 bases between the two germline ends. This CDR3 has 15 amino acids. Germline CDR1 is SGHTS and CDR2 is YDEGEE. Here the CDR3 reads CASSLGGRGNSPLHF. CDR3 nucleotide sequence: TGTGCCAGCAGCTTGGGCGGCAGGGGTAATTCACCCCTCCACTTT.

The chain combines TRBV2 with TRBJ1-5; no reliable D call. Germline V gives CDR1 SNHLY, CDR2 FYNNEI. Trimming took off 4 bases at V and 4 bases at J, with 8 bases between the two ends. There are 13 residues in the CDR3. CDR3 sequence reads: CASSVWWNQPQHF. DNA of the CDR3: TGTGCCAGCAGTGTTTGGTGGAATCAGCCCCAGCATTTT. Full variable domain (remainder filled in from reference TRBV2 and TRBJ1-5): EPEVTQTPSHQVTQMGQEVILRCVPISNHLYFYWYRQILGQKVEFLVSFYNNEISEKSEIFDDQFSVERPDGSNFTLKIRSTKLEDSAMYFCASSVWWNQPQHFGDGTRLSIL.

Regarding this clonotype: The junction shows a germline mismatch at one end, possibly a read error. The J gene is TRBJ2-1, the V gene TRBV4-2, with 9 bases that match TRBD2. CDR1 LGHNA and CDR2 YNFKEQ come from the germline V gene. The CDR3 runs to 18 residues. The CDR3 DNA is TGTGCCAGCAGCCAAGAGTTTCAAGCGGGGGGCGAAAACAATAAGCAGTTCTTC. Its translation is CASSQEFQAGGENNKQFF.

The chain uses TRBV20-1 and TRBJ2-7; 10 bases agree with TRBD2. Germline trimming cut 3 bases from V and 4 bases from J; bases unmatched to any gene: 18. The CDR3 has 18 amino acids. Germline assignment: CDR1 DFQATT and CDR2 SNEGSKA (reference sequence). The CDR3 bases are TGCAGTGCTAGTCCTGGGGGGTCTAGCGGGAGTGTAAGATACGAGCAGTACTTC. This encodes CSASPGGSSGSVRYEQYF.

The sample holds a few counts of this clonotype. The V call is TRBV19, the J call TRBJ1-4, with D possibly being TRBD1 (6 bases). Germline V gene lookup returns CDR1 LNHDA and CDR2 SQIVND (reference sequence). This CDR3 region has 13 residues. The V gene lost 8 bases and the J gene lost 5 bases, with 12 bases spanning the gap. CDR3 loop: CASWGAANEKLFF. DNA of the CDR3: TGTGCCAGTTGGGGGGCAGCAAATGAAAAACTGTTTTTT.

This clonotype was detected a few times. The chain carries TRBV6-2 or TRBV6-3 and TRBJ2-5; 8 nucleotides match TRBD2. The CDR3 covers 14 residues. Germline V gene data show CDR1 as MNHEY and CDR2 as SVGEGT. The junction had 12 bases not matched to a gene; V was cut back by 10 bases and J by 5 bases. The CDR3: CATRNRGGGETQYF. CDR3 nucleotide sequence: TGTGCCACCCGCAATCGGGGGGGCGGGGAGACCCAGTACTTC.

In its sample, this clonotype was seen once. Possible read error: a much larger clone is one base away. A read error is likely, as this CDR3 ends without the conserved phenylalanine or tryptophan. This chain uses TRBV5-6 with TRBJ2-7; 7 bases line up with TRBD2. The CDR3 length is 16 residues. CDR1 SGHDT and CDR2 YYEEEE come from the germline V gene. The V and J ends lost 4 bases and 0 bases, in that order; junction bases with no gene match: 10. CDR3 DNA: TGTGCCAGCAGCGGGGACGGGAGGCCAGTCTCCTACGAGCAGTACCTC. Translating it yields CASSGDGRPVSYEQYL.

Remarks on this clonotype: A much larger clone differs by one base, so this may be a read error. Given the absence of the conserved phenylalanine or tryptophan at the CDR3 end, a read error is likely. The genes are TRBV4-2 and TRBJ1-5; D may be TRBD1 (6 bases). There are 15 residues in the CDR3. V lost 0 bases and J lost 10, with 16 bases in between. The germline V gene has CDR1 LGHNA and CDR2 YNFKEQ. CDR3 nucleotide sequence: TGTGCCAGCAGCCAAGATCTAGGACAGATTCCACCCCAGCATCTT. This codes for CASSQDLGQIPPQHL.

On this clonotype itself: A much larger clone is a single base away; this may be a read error. It is likely a read error, because the conserved phenylalanine at the end of the CDR3 is missing. This chain uses TRBV5-4 with TRBJ1-1; weak D call: TRBD1 (5 bases). The V gene lost 6 bases and the J gene lost 6 bases, with 15 bases spanning the gap. The CDR3 length is 13 residues. The germline V gene has CDR1 SGHNT and CDR2 YYREEE (reference sequence). For the CDR3, the DNA is TGTGCCAGCACCAAGGGGAATAGACCTGAAGCTTTCCTT. Residues: CASTKGNRPEAFL.

This clonotype was seen more than once but under ten times. V gene TRBV27 combines with J gene TRBJ2-2; D tentatively reads TRBD1 or TRBD2 (5 bases each). V was pared by 2 bases and J by 1 base, with 8 bases between. Germline V gene sequence: CDR1 MNHEY, CDR2 SMNVEV (reference sequence). The length of the CDR3 is 15 residues. In nucleotides, the CDR3 is TGTGCCAGCAGTTTACCAGGGAGGAACACCGGGGAGCTGTTTTTT. Its protein product is CASSLPGRNTGELFF.

This clonotype was observed a handful of times. This chain joins TRBV3-1 and TRBJ2-7, with 8 nucleotides matching TRBD2. Germline V gene lookup returns CDR1 LGHDT and CDR2 YNNKEL (reference sequence). This CDR3 has 16 amino acids. V trimming: 3 bases; J trimming: 4 bases; junction bases outside the gene matches: 11. The CDR3 spells CASSQTRGGGTYEQYF. The DNA of the CDR3 is TGTGCCAGCAGCCAGACCAGGGGCGGGGGGACGTACGAGCAGTACTTC.

The chain employs TRBV7-9 and TRBJ2-6; the match to TRBD1 covers 8 bases. V dropped 5 bases and J dropped 0; count of bases not matched to a gene: 3. Germline loops: CDR1 SEHNR, CDR2 FQNEAQ (reference sequence). The CDR3 length is 16 residues. As DNA, the CDR3 is TGTGCCAGCAGCCCAGGGGGCGTCTCTGGGGCCAACGTCCTGACTTTC. Its protein product is CASSPGGVSGANVLTF.

Here the CDR3 reads CSAREGGGSPLHF. CDR3 sequence (DNA): TGCAGTGCTAGGGAGGGGGGCGGGTCACCCCTCCACTTT. V is TRBV20-1 and J is TRBJ1-6, with D possibly TRBD1 on 6 matching bases. There are 13 residues in the CDR3. Trimming took 3 bases from V and 10 from J, leaving 13 bases between them. Looked up from germline, CDR1 is DFQATT and CDR2 is SNEGSKA (reference sequence).

The V and J genes are TRBV10-3 and TRBJ1-1, with D possibly being TRBD1 (6 bases). Between the trimmed V and J ends, which lost 6 bases and 1 base, there was a span of 9 bases. The germline CDR1 and CDR2 sequences are ENHRY and SYGVKD. The CDR3 is 13 amino acids. CDR3 residues: CAIRGDKNTEAFF. In DNA form, the CDR3 reads TGTGCCATCAGAGGGGACAAGAACACTGAAGCTTTCTTT.

Concerning this clonotype itself: A much larger clone lies one base from this, so it may be a read error. This chain links TRBV6-6 with TRBJ1-1; 7 bases align to TRBD1. J lost 2 bases, V lost 6 bases, and 6 bases had no gene match. Germline CDR1 is MNHNY and CDR2 is SVGAGI (reference sequence). This CDR3 region has 14 residues. The CDR3 here is CASSITGVNTEAFF. The CDR3, as DNA: TGTGCCAGCAGCATTACAGGGGTAAACACTGAAGCTTTCTTT.

The rearrangement joins TRBV15 to TRBJ2-7; no reliable D call. The CDR3 runs to 15 residues. Trimming cost V 0 bases and J 3 bases, with 12 bases left between them. Looked up from germline, CDR1 is LNHNV and CDR2 is YYDKDF (reference sequence). Here the CDR3 reads CATSRDSQTVYEQYF. For the CDR3, the DNA is TGTGCCACCAGCAGAGACAGTCAGACGGTCTACGAGCAGTACTTC.

This clonotype has ten or more counts. The chain couples TRBV6-5 to TRBJ2-7, with 8 bases identical to TRBD2. This CDR3 has 14 residues. Trimming at V came to 3 bases and at J to 4 bases, leaving 5 bases not matched to a gene. Germline values: CDR1 MNHEY, CDR2 SVGAGI. The CDR3 DNA reads as TGTGCCAGCAGTTATACCAGCGGGGGTTACGAGCAGTACTTC. This translates into CASSYTSGGYEQYF.

The chain recombines TRBV27 with TRBJ2-7; possible D gene TRBD2, 5 bases. Germline CDR1 and CDR2: MNHEY and SMNVEV (reference sequence). Trimming stripped 3 bases from V and 5 bases from J, with 14 bases between. This CDR3 region has 14 residues. The CDR3 region has the DNA TGTGCCAGCAGTTTTATCGGAGGCTCGAACGAGCAGTACTTC. Its translation is CASSFIGGSNEQYF.